This T cell receptor beta chain was identified in a study of regulatory T cells in long-lasting Graves disease. J was trimmed by 6 bases and V by 0 bases; bases with no gene match: 8. Germline V gene data show CDR1 as SGHKS and CDR2 as YYEKEE (reference sequence). The CDR3 extends over 16 amino acids. This clonotype was recorded a few times. Time point defined: newly diagnosed GD, antithyroid drugs for less than 3 months. From PBMCs, RNA was extracted and then used to make the TCR library. Building of the TCR beta libraries involved iRepertoire HTBI primers and Arm-PCR of CDR3 regions. Using its own MiXCR run on the multiplex PCR reads, TCRdb lists one record per CDR3 protein. The sample includes over 400,000 distinct CDR3 sequences, around 13% seen only once; the top ten take about 15%. This sample also belongs to another study, concerning T cells in Graves' hyperthyroidism and ophthalmopathy.

The chain joins TRBV5-5 to TRBJ1-1; the match to TRBD1 covers 10 bases. This receptor was identified in a woman in her forties or fifties with Graves disease. Here the sequenced sample was peripheral blood mononuclear cells (PBMCs), taken at new diagnosis, from a patient treated with antithyroid drugs. Written as DNA, the CDR3 is TGTGCCAGCAGCTTGGAAGACAGGGGGCAAATCGCTGAAGCTTTCTTT. Its translation is CASSLEDRGQIAEAFF.